This T cell receptor (beta chain) stems from a study of T cell responses to AZD1222 COVID-19 vaccine. General study findings and limits: Clonal diversity was possibly underestimated, and white British individuals and females predominated among donors.

After removal of 5 bases from V and 2 bases from J, the junction contained 8 bases not matched to a gene. The CDR3 spans 15 residues. Germline CDR1 ENHRY, CDR2 SYGVKD. Of note for this clone: The antigen remains undetermined.

Generated by immunoSEQ multiplex PCR, the TCRdb table keeps only in-frame clones and is missing some. The sample includes 170,000 or so clones, 90% to 95% of them seen just once. This clonotype originated in an adult who received the MenACWY meningococcal vaccine as a control. The sequenced sample was peripheral blood, obtained 28 days after the second dose of the MenACWY control vaccine. The V gene is TRBV10-3, the J gene TRBJ2-7; 8 bases line up with TRBD2. This chain's CDR3 is CAISPGSGEAYEQYF. The CDR3 nucleotides are TGTGCCATCAGTCCGGGTAGCGGGGAAGCCTACGAGCAGTACTTC.